This T cell receptor beta chain was captured by sequencing in a study of regulatory T cells in long-lasting Graves disease. Assembly of TCR beta libraries relied on iRepertoire HTBI primers together with Arm-PCR of CDR3 regions. From the multiplex PCR reads, TCRdb called clonotypes with MiXCR, one entry per CDR3 protein. The profile shows roughly 420,000 distinct CDR3 sequences, roughly 15% of them singletons. In the case of this clonotype: A much bigger clone sits one base away, suggesting this may be a read error.

Time point specified: newly diagnosed GD, antithyroid drugs for less than 3 months. There was RNA extracted from PBMCs, and the TCR library was made from it. CDR3 length equals 15 residues. The ends lost 3 bases at V and 3 bases at J; junction bases unmatched: 3. Another study also made use of these data, one on T cells in Graves' hyperthyroidism and ophthalmopathy.

This TCR was recovered from a woman between 18 and 30 years old with Graves disease. V is TRBV12-3 or TRBV12-4 and J is TRBJ2-2; 8 bases agree with TRBD2. The starting material was peripheral blood mononuclear cells (PBMCs), obtained at new diagnosis, from a patient treated with antithyroid drugs. This chain's CDR3 is CASSFRLAYTGELFF. CDR3 bases: TGTGCCAGCAGTTTCAGACTAGCGTACACCGGGGAGCTGTTTTTT.